This TCR beta chain was sequenced for a study of cytomegalovirus exposure and HLA in healthy donors. V lost 2 bases to trimming and J lost 2 bases; unmatched junction nucleotides: 1. The germline gives CDR1 KGHSH, CDR2 LQKENI. The CDR3 is 15 residues long. A multiplex PCR was run with 60 Vbeta primers and 13 Jbeta primers. Generated by immunoSEQ multiplex PCR, the TCRdb table keeps only in-frame clones and is missing some. This table has some 120,000 clones, roughly 78% appearing once. Sequences were obtained from PBMCs. The rearrangement joins TRBV18 to TRBJ2-7; TRBD2 agrees at 12 bases. This clonotype was sampled from a man aged 25-45 years in good health and CMV-seropositive. CDR3 nucleotide sequence: TGTGCCAGCTCACCATGGACTAGCGGGGCCTACGAGCAGTACTTC. This translates into CASSPWTSGAYEQYF. The full variable domain, with the rest looked up from reference TRBV18 and TRBJ2-7, is NAGVMQNPRHLVRRRGQEARLRCSPMKGHSHVYWYRQLPEEGLKFMVYLQKENIIDESGMPKERFSAEFPKEGPSILRIQQVVRGDSAAYFCASSPWTSGAYEQYFGPGTRLTVT.